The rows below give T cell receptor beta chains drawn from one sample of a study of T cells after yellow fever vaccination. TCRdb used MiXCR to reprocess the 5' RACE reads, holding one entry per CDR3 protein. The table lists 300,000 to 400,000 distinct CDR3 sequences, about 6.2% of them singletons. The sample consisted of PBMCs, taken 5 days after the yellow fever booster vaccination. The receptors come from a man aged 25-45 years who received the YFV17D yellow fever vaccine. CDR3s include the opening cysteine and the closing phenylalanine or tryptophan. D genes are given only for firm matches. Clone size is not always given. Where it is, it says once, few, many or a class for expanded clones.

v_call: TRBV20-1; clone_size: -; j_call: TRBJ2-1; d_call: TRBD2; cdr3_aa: CSAQRGGTYNEQFF; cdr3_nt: TGCAGTGCACAACGGGGGGGGACCTACAATGAGCAGTTCTTC
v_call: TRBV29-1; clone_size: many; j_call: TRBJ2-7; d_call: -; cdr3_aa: CSVEANSGEQYF; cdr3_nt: TGCAGCGTTGAAGCGAATTCAGGCGAGCAGTACTTC
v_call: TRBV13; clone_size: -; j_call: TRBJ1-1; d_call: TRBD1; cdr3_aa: CASSSRDRGPLNTEAFF; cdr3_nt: TGTGCCAGCAGCAGCCGGGACAGGGGGCCCTTGAACACTGAAGCTTTCTTT
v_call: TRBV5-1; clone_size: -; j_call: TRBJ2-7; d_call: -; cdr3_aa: CASSYIKQGRSYEQYF; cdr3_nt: TGCGCCAGCAGCTACATTAAACAGGGACGGAGTTACGAGCAGTACTTC
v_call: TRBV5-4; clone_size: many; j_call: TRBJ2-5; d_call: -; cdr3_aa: CASSLGAGETQYF; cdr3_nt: TGTGCCAGCAGCTTGGGTGCGGGGGAGACCCAGTACTTC
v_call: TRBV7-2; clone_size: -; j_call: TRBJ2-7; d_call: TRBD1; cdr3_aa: CASSFRWGQSYEQYF; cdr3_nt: TGTGCCAGCAGCTTTCGGTGGGGACAGTCCTACGAGCAGTACTTC
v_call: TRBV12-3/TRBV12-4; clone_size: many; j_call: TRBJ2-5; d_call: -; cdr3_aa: CASSFGFWETQYF; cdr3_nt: TGTGCCAGCAGTTTCGGTTTTTGGGAGACCCAGTACTTC
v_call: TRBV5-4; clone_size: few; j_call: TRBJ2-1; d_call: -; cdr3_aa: CASSFRSGSYNEQFF; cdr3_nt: TGTGCCAGCAGCTTTAGGTCGGGCTCCTACAATGAGCAGTTCTTC
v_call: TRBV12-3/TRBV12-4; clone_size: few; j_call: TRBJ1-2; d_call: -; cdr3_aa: CASSLTGTYGYTF; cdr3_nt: TGTGCCAGCAGTTTGACAGGCACTTATGGCTACACCTTC
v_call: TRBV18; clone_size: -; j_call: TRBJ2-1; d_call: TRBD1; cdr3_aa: CATSPPGGLGNEQFF; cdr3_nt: TGTGCCACCTCACCACCAGGGGGTTTGGGTAATGAGCAGTTCTTC
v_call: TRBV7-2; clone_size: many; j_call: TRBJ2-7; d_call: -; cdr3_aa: CASRTVSYEQYF; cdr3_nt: TGTGCCAGCAGGACGGTCTCCTACGAGCAGTACTTC
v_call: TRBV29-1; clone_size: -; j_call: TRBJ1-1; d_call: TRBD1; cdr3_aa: CSVGGQGSTEAFF; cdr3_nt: TGCAGCGTCGGGGGACAGGGATCCACTGAAGCTTTCTTT
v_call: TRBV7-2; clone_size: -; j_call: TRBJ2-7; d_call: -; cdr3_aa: CASSTPLGEQYF; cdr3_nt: TGTGCCAGCAGCACCCCCTTAGGCGAGCAGTACTTC
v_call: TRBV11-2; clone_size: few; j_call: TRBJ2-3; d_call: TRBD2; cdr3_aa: CASSYRPGTSLPSTDTQYF; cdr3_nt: TGTGCCAGCAGCTACAGACCCGGGACTAGCCTCCCTAGCACAGATACGCAGTATTTT
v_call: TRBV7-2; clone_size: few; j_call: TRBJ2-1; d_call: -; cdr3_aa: CASSLGSDRNEQFF; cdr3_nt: TGTGCCAGCAGCTTAGGGTCCGACCGCAATGAGCAGTTCTTC
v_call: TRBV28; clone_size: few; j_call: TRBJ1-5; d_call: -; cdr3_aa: CASSFYVGGDNQPQHF; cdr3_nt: TGTGCCAGCAGCTTCTACGTGGGGGGGGACAATCAGCCCCAGCATTTT
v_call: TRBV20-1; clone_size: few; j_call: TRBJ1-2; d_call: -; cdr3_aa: CSARVSGYGYTF; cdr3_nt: TGCAGTGCTAGAGTGTCTGGCTATGGCTACACCTTC
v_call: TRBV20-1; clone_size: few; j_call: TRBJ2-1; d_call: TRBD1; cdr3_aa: CSASRLGGGNEQFF; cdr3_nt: TGCAGTGCTAGCCGCCTAGGGGGCGGGAATGAGCAGTTCTTC
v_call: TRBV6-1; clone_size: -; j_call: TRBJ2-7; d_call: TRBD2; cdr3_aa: CASNPAGREGEQYF; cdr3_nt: TGTGCCAGCAATCCCGCCGGCAGGGAGGGCGAGCAGTACTTC